This T cell receptor beta chain was identified in a study of blood T cell repertoires in COVID-19. Study as a whole: Researchers got acute and convalescent COVID-19 samples from the United States, Italy and Spain. PBMCs, B-cell-depleted T cells, or T cells were the source of the cDNA or gDNA that made up the material.

Original processing methods: Reference gene primer amplification gave nucleated cell count estimates. Clones were sequenced by immunoSEQ multiplex PCR, and TCRdb holds only the in-frame ones, with some missing. V and J calls plus clone size are reproduced from that table; the DNA served to infer D and trimming. The sample comprises just over 95,000 clones, roughly four fifths of which are singletons, and about 4% rests with the top ten. This CDR3 is 13 amino acids long. The V segment lost 10 bases and the J segment 7 bases; nucleotides outside the gene matches: 9. Ten or more counts support this clone.

The TCR comes from a man in his sixties with acute or convalescent COVID-19. The chain carries TRBV23-1 and TRBJ1-5; 8 nucleotides align to TRBD1. TRBV23-1 is filed as an ORF, its function uncertain. What was sequenced was peripheral blood. CDR3 protein: CANLDRVEQPQHF. The CDR3 nucleotides read TGCGCCAATCTGGACAGGGTAGAGCAGCCCCAGCATTTT.